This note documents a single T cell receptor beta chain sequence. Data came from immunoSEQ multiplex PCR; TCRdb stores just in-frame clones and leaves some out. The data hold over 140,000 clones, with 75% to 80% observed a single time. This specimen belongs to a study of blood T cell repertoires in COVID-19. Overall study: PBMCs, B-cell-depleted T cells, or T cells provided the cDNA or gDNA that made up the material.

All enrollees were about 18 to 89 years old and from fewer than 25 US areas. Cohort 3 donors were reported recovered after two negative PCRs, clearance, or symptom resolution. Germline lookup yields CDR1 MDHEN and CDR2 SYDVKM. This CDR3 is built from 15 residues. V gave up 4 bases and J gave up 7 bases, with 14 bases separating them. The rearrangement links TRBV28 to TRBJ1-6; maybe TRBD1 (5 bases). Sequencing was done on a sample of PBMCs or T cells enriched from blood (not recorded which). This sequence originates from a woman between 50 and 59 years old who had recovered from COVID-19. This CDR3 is CASSSGGTANSPLHF. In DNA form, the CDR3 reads TGTGCCAGCAGTTCCGGCGGGACGGCCAATTCACCCCTCCACTTT. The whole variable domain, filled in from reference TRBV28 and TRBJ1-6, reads DVKVTQSSRYLVKRTGEKVFLECVQDMDHENMFWYRQDPGLGLRLIYFSYDVKMKEKGDIPEGYSVSREKKERFSLILESASTNQTSMYLCASSSGGTANSPLHFGNGTRLTVT.